The rows below give T cell receptor beta chains drawn from one sample of a study of vaccination and CD4 T cells after COVID-19. No antigen has been assigned to these receptors. TCRdb analysed the PCR reads with MiXCR anew, one entry per CDR3 protein. The table shows about 9,400 distinct CDR3 sequences, with 73% occurring only once. The sample comprised CD4+ T cells from blood, cultured in vitro. All receptors come from a human donor who had recovered from COVID-19. Both conserved end residues are part of each CDR3. Fields, in order: D gene, J gene, V gene, clone size, CDR3 protein, CDR3 DNA. A D gene is named only where the DNA matches it firmly. Only part of the rows carry a size: once, few, many, or a class if the clone is expanded.

>-|TRBJ2-5|TRBV6-2/TRBV6-3|few
CASSYGRPAETQYF
TGTGCCAGCAGTTACGGGCGGCCGGCGGAGACCCAGTACTTC
>TRBD1|TRBJ1-1|TRBV19|-
CASSTGTGGLWYTEAFF
TGTGCCAGTAGTACAGGGACAGGGGGATTGTGGTACACTGAAGCTTTCTTT
>TRBD2|TRBJ2-3|TRBV2|-
CASSGLAGGLQYF
TGTGCCAGCTCGGGACTAGCGGGGGGGCTCCAGTATTTT
>TRBD1|TRBJ1-6|TRBV20-1|-
CSARAPQGAGTPLHF
TGCAGTGCTAGAGCTCCACAGGGGGCAGGGACACCCCTCCACTTT
>-|TRBJ2-7|TRBV11-1|-
CASSPGGQIYEQYF
TGTGCCAGCAGCCCCGGGGGACAGATCTACGAGCAGTACTTC
>-|TRBJ1-6|TRBV7-9|-
CASSARGNSPLHF
TGTGCCAGCAGCGCCCGAGGGAATTCACCCCTCCACTTT
>-|TRBJ2-1|TRBV19|-
CASSRLATSYNEQFF
TGTGCCAGTAGCAGACTCGCCACGTCCTACAATGAGCAGTTCTTC
>-|TRBJ2-5|TRBV20-1|-
CSAIERRGAETQYF
TGCAGTGCTATAGAACGCAGGGGAGCAGAGACCCAGTACTTC
>TRBD1|TRBJ1-4|TRBV20-1|-
CSASRTGNEKLFF
TGCAGTGCTTCACGGACAGGGAATGAAAAACTGTTTTTT
>-|TRBJ1-6|TRBV6-1|-
CASSEVWTANSPLHF
TGTGCCAGCAGTGAAGTCTGGACAGCAAATTCACCCCTCCACTTT
>-|TRBJ1-2|TRBV28|-
CATNLRNSGYTF
TGTGCCACCAATCTCCGGAATTCTGGCTACACCTTC
>-|TRBJ1-1|TRBV20-1|-
CSASWTGGEAFF
TGCAGTGCTAGCTGGACCGGAGGTGAAGCTTTCTTT
>TRBD2|TRBJ2-6|TRBV27|-
CASSFSPWASGRARSGANVLTF
TGTGCCAGCAGTTTTAGTCCGTGGGCTAGCGGGAGGGCCAGGAGTGGGGCCAACGTCCTGACTTTC
>-|TRBJ1-2|TRBV28|-
CASSLRSQGYGYTF
TGTGCCAGCAGTTTAAGATCACAGGGCTATGGCTACACCTTC
>-|TRBJ2-2|TRBV27|-
CASSSGGRDTGELFF
TGTGCCAGCAGTTCCGGAGGCAGGGACACCGGGGAGCTGTTTTTT
>-|TRBJ1-1|TRBV6-2/TRBV6-3|-
CASSSPRTSYTEAFF
TGTGCCAGCAGTTCCCCTAGGACATCTTACACTGAAGCTTTCTTT
>-|TRBJ1-2|TRBV6-1|-
CASRDGYGYTF
TGTGCCAGCAGGGACGGCTATGGCTACACCTTC
>-|TRBJ1-3|TRBV20-1|-
CSASNPGNTIYF
TGCAGTGCTAGTAATCCTGGAAACACCATATATTTT
>-|TRBJ2-7|TRBV20-1|few
CSAQGRGYEQYF
TGCAGTGCCCAGGGTAGGGGCTACGAGCAGTACTTC
>-|TRBJ2-2|TRBV2|-
CASSVGQVATGELFF
TGTGCCAGCAGTGTTGGGCAGGTTGCCACCGGGGAGCTGTTTTTT
>-|TRBJ2-3|TRBV7-2|-
CASSLGLGGLRTDTQYF
TGTGCCAGCAGCTTAGGGTTAGGGGGGCTTCGCACAGATACGCAGTATTTT
>-|TRBJ1-5|TRBV19|-
CASSRAYQDQPQHF
TGTGCCAGTAGCCGCGCTTACCAAGATCAGCCCCAGCATTTT
>-|TRBJ1-2|TRBV20-1|-
CSAPPMSLSHTF
TGCAGTGCCCCCCCGATGTCCCTTTCTCACACCTTC
>-|TRBJ1-2|TRBV12-3/TRBV12-4|-
CASSPRDTGGYTF
TGTGCCAGCAGTCCCCGGGACACAGGGGGCTACACCTTC
>-|TRBJ2-1|TRBV27|once
CASSSRPGLPWVNEQFF
TGTGCCAGCAGTTCACGACCCGGACTGCCGTGGGTCAATGAGCAGTTCTTC
>-|TRBJ1-5|TRBV6-2/TRBV6-3|-
CASRDLGNQPQHF
TGTGCCAGCAGAGACCTAGGCAATCAGCCCCAGCATTTT